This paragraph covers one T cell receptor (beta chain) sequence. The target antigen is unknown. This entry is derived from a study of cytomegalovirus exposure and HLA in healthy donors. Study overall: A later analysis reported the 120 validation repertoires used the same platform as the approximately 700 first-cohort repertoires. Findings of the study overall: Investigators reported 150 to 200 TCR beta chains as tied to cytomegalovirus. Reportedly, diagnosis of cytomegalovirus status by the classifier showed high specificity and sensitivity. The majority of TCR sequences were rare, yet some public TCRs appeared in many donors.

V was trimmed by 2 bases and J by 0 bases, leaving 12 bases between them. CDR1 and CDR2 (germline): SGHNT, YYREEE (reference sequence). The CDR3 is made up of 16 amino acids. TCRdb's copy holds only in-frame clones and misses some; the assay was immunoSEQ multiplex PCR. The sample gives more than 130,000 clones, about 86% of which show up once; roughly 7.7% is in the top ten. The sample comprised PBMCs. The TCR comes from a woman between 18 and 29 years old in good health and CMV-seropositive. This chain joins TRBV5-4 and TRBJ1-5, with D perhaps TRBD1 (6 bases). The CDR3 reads CASSFSDRNSNQPQHF. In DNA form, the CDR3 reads TGTGCCAGCAGCTTTTCAGACAGGAATAGCAATCAGCCCCAGCATTTT.